A single T cell receptor beta chain is shown here with its context. The data originate from a study of blood T cell repertoires in COVID-19. The CDR3 covers 17 residues. Trimming took off 3 bases at V and 0 bases at J, with 17 bases between the two ends. Germline V gives CDR1 MGHDK, CDR2 SYGVNS. The table came from immunoSEQ multiplex PCR; TCRdb's copy has only in-frame clones and leaves some out. The data contain approximately 400,000 clones, 70% to 85% of them singletons. The sample taken for sequencing was peripheral blood. The J gene is TRBJ1-2, the V gene TRBV25-1, with a tentative D call TRBD1 (5 bases). The sequence came from a human donor with acute or convalescent COVID-19. The donor label of this sample is uncertain. CDR3 loop: CASSDSVAGLSNYGYTF. For the CDR3, the DNA is TGTGCCAGCAGTGATTCGGTCGCAGGGCTCTCTAACTATGGCTACACCTTC.